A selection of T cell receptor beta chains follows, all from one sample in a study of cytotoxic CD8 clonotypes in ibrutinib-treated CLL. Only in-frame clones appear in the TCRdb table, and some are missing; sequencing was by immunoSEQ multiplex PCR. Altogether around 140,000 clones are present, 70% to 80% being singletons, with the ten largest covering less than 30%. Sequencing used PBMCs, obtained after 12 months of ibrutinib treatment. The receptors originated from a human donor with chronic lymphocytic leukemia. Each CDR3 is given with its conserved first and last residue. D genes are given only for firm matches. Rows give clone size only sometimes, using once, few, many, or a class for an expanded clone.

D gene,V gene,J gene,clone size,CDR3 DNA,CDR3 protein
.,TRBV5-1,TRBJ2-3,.,TGCGCCAGCAGCCCGGGGGAGCGGAGCACAGATACGCAGTATTTT,CASSPGERSTDTQYF
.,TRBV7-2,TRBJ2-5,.,TGTGCCAGCAGCTTTGGCAGGGGACGAGAGACCCAGTACTTC,CASSFGRGRETQYF
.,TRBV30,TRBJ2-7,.,TGTGCCTGGAGTGTGGAGGGAAAGCAGTACTTC,CAWSVEGKQYF
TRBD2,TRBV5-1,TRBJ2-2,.,TGCGCCAGCAGCTTGGAGGGACTAGCGGGGGCCGCGAACACCGGGGAGCTGTTTTTT,CASSLEGLAGAANTGELFF
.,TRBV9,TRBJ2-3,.,TGTGCCAGCAGCGCGTACACAGATACGCAGTATTTT,CASSAYTDTQYF
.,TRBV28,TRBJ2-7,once,TGTGCCACTTGCGCGGTAGACGAGCAGTACTTC,CATCAVDEQYF
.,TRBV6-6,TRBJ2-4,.,TGTGCCAGCAGTTTTGGACAGATGGAAAACATTCAGTACTTC,CASSFGQMENIQYF
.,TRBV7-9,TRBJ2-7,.,TGTGCCAGCAGCTTTTTGATGGGGGAGCAGTACTTC,CASSFLMGEQYF
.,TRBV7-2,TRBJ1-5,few,TGTGCCAGCAGCTCCCGGGATCAGCCCCAGCATTTT,CASSSRDQPQHF
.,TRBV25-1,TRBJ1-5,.,TGTGCCAGCAGTGGGGTTTATAGCAATCAGCCCCAGCATTTT,CASSGVYSNQPQHF
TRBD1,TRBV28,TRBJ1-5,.,TGTGCCAGCAGTTTAATGGGCGGACAGGGCGCTCAGCCCCAGCATTTT,CASSLMGGQGAQPQHF
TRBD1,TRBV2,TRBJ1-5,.,TGTGCCAGCAGAGCTGACAGGGGGAGGAATCAGCCCCAGCATTTT,CASRADRGRNQPQHF
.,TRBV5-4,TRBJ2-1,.,TGTGCCAGCAGCTTGGGCAGTAGCTCCTACAATGAGCAGTTCTTC,CASSLGSSSYNEQFF
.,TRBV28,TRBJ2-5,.,TGTGCCAGCAGTTTCAGTCTGATTCCAGAGACCCAGTACTTC,CASSFSLIPETQYF
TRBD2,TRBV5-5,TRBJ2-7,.,TGTGCCAGCAGCCCCCGGGATAGCGGGAGTTCCTACGAGCAGTACTTC,CASSPRDSGSSYEQYF
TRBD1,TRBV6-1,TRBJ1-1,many,TGTGCCAGCAGTGCGGGGGACAGAATGAACACTGAAGCTTTCTTT,CASSAGDRMNTEAFF
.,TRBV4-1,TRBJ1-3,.,TGCGCCAGCAGCCAAGATCCCGCAGGGAGCTCTGGAAACACCATATATTTT,CASSQDPAGSSGNTIYF
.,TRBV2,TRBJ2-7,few,TGTGCCACCTCCTGGTCCTTGAACTACGAGCAGTACTTC,CATSWSLNYEQYF
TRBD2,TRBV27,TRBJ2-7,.,TGTGCCAGCAGCGCACTAGCGGGAGCCTACGAGCAGTACTTC,CASSALAGAYEQYF
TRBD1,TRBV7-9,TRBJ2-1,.,TGTGCCAGCAGCTCCCGACCGACAGGGTATGAATACAATGAGCAGTTCTTC,CASSSRPTGYEYNEQFF
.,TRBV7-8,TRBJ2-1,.,TGTGCCAGCAGCTTAAGGGGGGGGCTTAACAATGAGCAGTTCTTC,CASSLRGGLNNEQFF
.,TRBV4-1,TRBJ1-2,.,TGCGCCAGCAGCCATTTGGGGGGAATTAACTATGGCTACACCTTC,CASSHLGGINYGYTF
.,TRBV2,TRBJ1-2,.,TGTGCCAGCAGTGAAGAGGTCACAGACTATGGCTACACCTTC,CASSEEVTDYGYTF
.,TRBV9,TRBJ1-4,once,TGTGCCAGCAGCGAGGCTGGCGCAGGAGGGGAAAAACTGTTTTTT,CASSEAGAGGEKLFF
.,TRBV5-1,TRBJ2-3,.,TGCGCCAGCAGCTTAGGGGGACCTAGCACAGATACGCAGTATTTT,CASSLGGPSTDTQYF
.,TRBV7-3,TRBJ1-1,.,TGTGCCAGCAGCTTAAACCCGGGGGGGACCACTGAAGCTTTCTTT,CASSLNPGGTTEAFF
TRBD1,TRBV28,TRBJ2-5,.,TGTGCCAGCAGTTGGGGGACAGGTTCGCGCCAAGAGACCCAGTACTTC,CASSWGTGSRQETQYF
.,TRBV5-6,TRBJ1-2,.,TGTGCCAGCAACGATGGGGTTTTTGGCTACACCTTC,CASNDGVFGYTF
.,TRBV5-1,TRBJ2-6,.,TGCGCCAGCAGCTTGTACTCTGGGGCCAACGTCCTGACTTTC,CASSLYSGANVLTF
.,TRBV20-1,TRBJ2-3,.,TGCAGTGCCAGGTTAGGAGATACGCAGTATTTT,CSARLGDTQYF
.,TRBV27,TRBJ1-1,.,TGTGCCAGCAGTTTATTAGGGCCCACTGAAGCTTTCTTT,CASSLLGPTEAFF